These T cell receptor beta chains were read from a single sample in a study of post-analysis software for immune sequencing data. TCRdb passed the PCR reads through MiXCR, listing each CDR3 protein once. Seen here are roughly 540,000 distinct CDR3 sequences, around 36% observed once, and the top ten hold approximately 6%. Material for sequencing was blood. Receptors were obtained from a girl between 2 and 17 years old with multiple sclerosis. CDR3s include the opening cysteine and the closing phenylalanine or tryptophan. A D gene is named only where the DNA matches it firmly. Rows may omit the clone size; those that give it use once, few, many or a size class.

NA	TRBV20-1	TRBJ1-2	NA	TGCAGTGCTGCCGACAGGACTTATGGCTACACCTTC	CSAADRTYGYTF
few	TRBV29-1	TRBJ1-1	NA	TGCAGCGTTGGGACGGTGAACACTGAAGCTTTCTTT	CSVGTVNTEAFF
few	TRBV20-1	TRBJ1-4	NA	TGCAGTGCCGTTCCGACCGGGACGTGGAGTGAAAAACTGTTTTTT	CSAVPTGTWSEKLFF
NA	TRBV5-1	TRBJ2-5	TRBD1	TGCGCCAGCAGCTTGGCGGGGACAGGCCAAGAGACCCAGTACTTC	CASSLAGTGQETQYF
few	TRBV7-2	TRBJ1-2	NA	TGTGCCAGCAGCTTAGCCATAGGAAGGGGGAATAACTATGGCTACACCTTC	CASSLAIGRGNNYGYTF
NA	TRBV11-1	TRBJ2-3	NA	TGTGCCAGCAGCTTCGGGTCCTCTTCAGATACGCAGTATTTT	CASSFGSSSDTQYF
many	TRBV20-1	TRBJ2-1	NA	TGCAGTGCGATGGGACTGGGGGGCGTAGGGTACAATGAGCAGTTCTTC	CSAMGLGGVGYNEQFF
few	TRBV29-1	TRBJ2-5	TRBD2	TGCAGCGTTGGCTGGCGGGGGGGCCGAGAGACCCAGTACTTC	CSVGWRGGRETQYF
NA	TRBV29-1	TRBJ1-2	TRBD1	TGCAGCGTTTTGGACGACAGGGGGACTAACTATGGCTACACCTTC	CSVLDDRGTNYGYTF
few	TRBV20-1	TRBJ2-1	NA	TGCAGTGCTAGAGATTTGAGGAAACTGAGCTCCTACAATGAGCAGTTCTTC	CSARDLRKLSSYNEQFF
few	TRBV3-1	TRBJ2-3	NA	TGTGCCAGCAGCCCCTTGGAGGGGGGGTCAGATACGCAGTATTTT	CASSPLEGGSDTQYF
few	TRBV5-1	TRBJ1-1	TRBD1	TGCGCCAGCAGCTTGGCCGGGACAGGGTTCGCTTTCTTT	CASSLAGTGFAFF
NA	TRBV15	TRBJ2-1	NA	TGTGCCACCAGCAGAGCGGAAGATGGCACGGCCCAGTTCTTC	CATSRAEDGTAQFF
few	TRBV27	TRBJ1-4	NA	TGTGCCACCAAGACCACGGGAGGGGCCGCGGAAAAACTGTTTTTT	CATKTTGGAAEKLFF
NA	TRBV5-1	TRBJ2-1	TRBD2	TGCGCCAGCAGCTTGGGGGCAGCGGGGGTTACCTACGAGCAGTTCTTC	CASSLGAAGVTYEQFF
few	TRBV5-1	TRBJ2-1	TRBD1	TGCGCCAGCAGCTTGGATTTCGGACAGGGGGTAGTGGGTGAGCAGTTCTTC	CASSLDFGQGVVGEQFF
NA	TRBV10-3	TRBJ1-5	NA	TGTGCCATCAGCGAGCTCAGTCAGCCCCAGCATTTT	CAISELSQPQHF
NA	TRBV25-1	TRBJ2-5	NA	TGTGCCAGCAGTGCCTTCCGCAGGGTCCAAGAGACCCAGTACTTC	CASSAFRRVQETQYF
NA	TRBV5-1	TRBJ2-6	TRBD1	TGCGCCAGCAGCAAACCCGGGACAGGGGGCACTGGGGCCAACGTCCTGACTTTC	CASSKPGTGGTGANVLTF
few	TRBV28	TRBJ2-7	NA	TGTGCCAGCAGTCCCCCGCGGATCCTTCACCTCTACGAGCAGTACTTC	CASSPPRILHLYEQYF
NA	TRBV9	TRBJ1-5	NA	TGTGCCAGCAGCCCCGGACCGGGAGGCACTAATCAGCCCCAGCATTTT	CASSPGPGGTNQPQHF
NA	TRBV4-1	TRBJ1-2	NA	TGCGCCAGCAGCCCTATACCCCTGGTTGGAAGCTATGGCTACACCTTC	CASSPIPLVGSYGYTF
NA	TRBV12-3/TRBV12-4	TRBJ1-5	TRBD1	TGTGCCAGCAGTTCGGGACAGGGGGATAATCAGCCCCAGCATTTT	CASSSGQGDNQPQHF
NA	TRBV12-3/TRBV12-4	TRBJ1-1	NA	TGTGCCAGCACCCAGACGGCGAACACTGAAGCTTTCTTT	CASTQTANTEAFF
NA	TRBV6-5	TRBJ2-5	NA	TGTGCCAGCAGTTACTCGCGCGGGGAAGAGACCCAGTACTTC	CASSYSRGEETQYF
NA	TRBV5-1	TRBJ2-7	TRBD1	TGCGCCAGCAGCTCGTCAGAACAGGGGGCCCCCTACGAGCAGTACTTC	CASSSSEQGAPYEQYF
few	TRBV5-5	TRBJ2-7	NA	TGTGCCAGCAGCCCACTGAATGGTCGGGATTACGAGCAGTACTTC	CASSPLNGRDYEQYF
NA	TRBV12-3/TRBV12-4	TRBJ1-2	NA	TGTGCCAGCAGTTTAAGTCTGTTGGGCTATGGCTACACCTTC	CASSLSLLGYGYTF
few	TRBV29-1	TRBJ2-3	TRBD1	TGCAGCGTCCCGGGACAGGGGGGCCCAGATACGCAGTATTTT	CSVPGQGGPDTQYF
NA	TRBV12-3/TRBV12-4	TRBJ1-2	NA	TGTGCCAGCAGGGTAACCCGAAGAGTGGGGGATAACTATGGCTACACCTTC	CASRVTRRVGDNYGYTF
few	TRBV20-1	TRBJ1-4	TRBD1	TGCAGTGCCCCGAGACAGGGAACTAATGAAAAACTGTTTTTT	CSAPRQGTNEKLFF
NA	TRBV20-1	TRBJ2-3	NA	TGCAGTGCTCCTCCTTTCGACACAGATACGCAGTATTTT	CSAPPFDTDTQYF
few	TRBV6-6	TRBJ2-5	NA	TGTGCCAGCAGTTACAACACAGGGACGGGGGAGACCCAGTACTTC	CASSYNTGTGETQYF
NA	TRBV12-3/TRBV12-4	TRBJ1-1	NA	TGTGCCAGCAGTCCGGGGGGAGAGACTGAAGCTTTCTTT	CASSPGGETEAFF
NA	TRBV4-2	TRBJ1-6	NA	TGTGCCAGCAGCCAAGATCCCGGGTCTTCACCCCTCCACTTT	CASSQDPGSSPLHF
few	TRBV12-3/TRBV12-4	TRBJ1-2	NA	TGTGCCAGCAGTTTTCTCGCTATACATGGCTACACCTTC	CASSFLAIHGYTF
NA	TRBV10-3	TRBJ1-2	NA	TGTGCCATCAGTGAGTCGACTCGTGCTGGCTACACCTTC	CAISESTRAGYTF
NA	TRBV20-1	TRBJ1-5	NA	TGCAGTGCTAGAGGATCAGGGGTTTATCAGCCCCAGCATTTT	CSARGSGVYQPQHF
few	TRBV6-6	TRBJ1-6	NA	TGTGCCAGCATCCGCCGTGGAGTCTATAATTCACCCCTCCACTTT	CASIRRGVYNSPLHF
NA	TRBV7-2	TRBJ2-4	NA	TGTGCCAGCGCCCCCTCCCTTAACATTCAGTACTTC	CASAPSLNIQYF
few	TRBV28	TRBJ2-5	NA	TGTGCCAGCACAGGGCCCCAAGAGACCCAGTACTTC	CASTGPQETQYF
many	TRBV5-1	TRBJ1-2	TRBD1	TGCGCCAGCACCCCTGGAGGGGGCTATAACTATGGCTACACCTTC	CASTPGGGYNYGYTF
few	TRBV7-8	TRBJ1-6	TRBD1	TGTGCCAGCAGCTTAGCGGTACAGGGGAGCTCCTATAATTCACCCCTCCACTTT	CASSLAVQGSSYNSPLHF
NA	TRBV29-1	TRBJ2-3	TRBD2	TGCGGCGTTGTCGGCGGGGGGACTGGCACAGATACGCAGTATTTT	CGVVGGGTGTDTQYF
few	TRBV20-1	TRBJ1-2	NA	TGCAGTGCTAGAGATCATGGAGTCATTAACTATGGCTACACCTTC	CSARDHGVINYGYTF
NA	TRBV11-2	TRBJ2-7	NA	TGTGCCAGCAGCCTCGGACACTACTACGAGCAGTACTTC	CASSLGHYYEQYF
NA	TRBV24-1	TRBJ1-2	NA	TGTGCCACCAGTGCAACGGCGGACTATGGCTACACCTTC	CATSATADYGYTF
NA	TRBV10-3	TRBJ2-1	NA	TGTGCCATCAGTGAGGGGGTGGAGAACAATGAGCAGTTCTTC	CAISEGVENNEQFF
NA	TRBV3-1	TRBJ2-5	TRBD2	TGTGCCAGCAGCCTGCCGAATAGCGGGGGCGGGTCGGAGACCCAGTACTTC	CASSLPNSGGGSETQYF
few	TRBV5-1	TRBJ2-1	TRBD2	TGCGCCAGCAGCCCCAGCCTACTAGCGGGGTACAATGAGCAGTTCTTC	CASSPSLLAGYNEQFF
few	TRBV12-3/TRBV12-4	TRBJ1-5	TRBD1	TGTGCCAGCAGTCCCCGGGGGGCGGACAGGGGGCATCAGCCCCAGCATTTT	CASSPRGADRGHQPQHF
NA	TRBV28	TRBJ2-7	NA	TGTGCCAGCAGTTTGTCGGGGGAGCCCTACGAGCAGTACTTC	CASSLSGEPYEQYF
few	TRBV20-1	TRBJ1-5	TRBD1	TGCAGTGCTCCCGGACAGGGGGCAAATCAGCCCCAGCATTTT	CSAPGQGANQPQHF